This T cell receptor (beta chain) comes out of a study of T cell responses to AZD1222 COVID-19 vaccine. Germline loops: CDR1 MNHNY, CDR2 SVGAGI (reference sequence). The CDR3 totals 16 residues. The ends lost 5 bases at V and 4 bases at J; junction bases unmatched: 9. Data came from immunoSEQ multiplex PCR; TCRdb stores just in-frame clones and leaves some out. The sample holds 140,000 to 150,000 clones, 92% seen once. V gene TRBV6-6 combines with J gene TRBJ2-5, with 11 bases identical to TRBD1. The specimen was peripheral blood, collected 28 days after the second AZD1222 dose. The sequence derives from an adult who received the AZD1222 COVID-19 vaccine. The CDR3 sequence: CASSLGTGGMGETQYF. For the CDR3, the DNA is TGTGCCAGCAGTCTAGGGACAGGGGGTATGGGAGAGACCCAGTACTTC.